Listed below are T cell receptor beta chains from one sample, sequenced in a study of T cells in Graves' hyperthyroidism and ophthalmopathy. MiXCR, run by TCRdb on the multiplex PCR reads, gives a single entry per CDR3 protein. The sample lists roughly 600,000 distinct CDR3 sequences; about 14% were seen once. Specimen: blood. Receptor source: a woman aged 45-65 years with Graves' ophthalmopathy. Each CDR3 is given with its conserved first and last residue. Fields, in order: V gene, J gene, CDR3 length, CDR3 protein.

v_gene: TRBV7-2; j_gene: TRBJ2-5; len: 18; CDR3aa: CASSSPGLAGGRQETQYF
v_gene: TRBV2; j_gene: TRBJ2-3; len: 13; CDR3aa: CASSKLGADTQYF
v_gene: TRBV4-1; j_gene: TRBJ2-5; len: 16; CDR3aa: CASSQDRYGSGETQYF
v_gene: TRBV4-3; j_gene: TRBJ2-7; len: 14; CDR3aa: CASSQGGLAYEQYF
v_gene: TRBV4-3; j_gene: TRBJ2-2; len: 19; CDR3aa: CASSQDFMVLAGEPGELFF
v_gene: TRBV7-2; j_gene: TRBJ2-1; len: 13; CDR3aa: CASSLGAWNEQFF
v_gene: TRBV20-1; j_gene: TRBJ2-5; len: 13; CDR3aa: CSGTSSYQETQYF
v_gene: TRBV2; j_gene: TRBJ1-1; len: 13; CDR3aa: CASSDGGHTEAFF
v_gene: TRBV5-4; j_gene: TRBJ1-2; len: 14; CDR3aa: CASSLNSANYGYTF
v_gene: TRBV19; j_gene: TRBJ2-7; len: 16; CDR3aa: CASSSFPGTTYYEQYF
v_gene: TRBV9; j_gene: TRBJ2-1; len: 15; CDR3aa: CASSVSAGSYNEQFF
v_gene: TRBV4-1; j_gene: TRBJ2-2; len: 16; CDR3aa: CASSQVRAGASGELFF
v_gene: TRBV28; j_gene: TRBJ1-1; len: 17; CDR3aa: CASSLIRQGAVNTEAFF
v_gene: TRBV12-3/TRBV12-4; j_gene: TRBJ2-1; len: 15; CDR3aa: CASSLGGSGSIEQFF
v_gene: TRBV12-3/TRBV12-4; j_gene: TRBJ2-5; len: 14; CDR3aa: CASSPNRVRWSQYF
v_gene: TRBV6-1; j_gene: TRBJ1-1; len: 13; CDR3aa: CASSVPGKTEAFF
v_gene: TRBV7-3; j_gene: TRBJ2-2; len: 14; CDR3aa: CASSPGRGGGELFF
v_gene: TRBV12-5; j_gene: TRBJ2-4; len: 21; CDR3aa: CASGLVLRPSGSSLAKNIQYF
v_gene: TRBV4-3; j_gene: TRBJ2-3; len: 14; CDR3aa: CASSPIGDADTQYF
v_gene: TRBV6-2/TRBV6-3; j_gene: TRBJ2-1; len: 15; CDR3aa: CASSSTGMGIHEQFF
v_gene: TRBV7-6; j_gene: TRBJ2-2; len: 17; CDR3aa: CASSLVSGTGVTGELFF
v_gene: TRBV20-1; j_gene: TRBJ1-6; len: 14; CDR3aa: CSATSQGFISPLHF
v_gene: TRBV5-6; j_gene: TRBJ2-7; len: 14; CDR3aa: CASSFRQGFYEQYF
v_gene: TRBV5-1; j_gene: TRBJ1-4; len: 15; CDR3aa: CASSASGTGGEKLFF
v_gene: TRBV15; j_gene: TRBJ1-5; len: 18; CDR3aa: CATSRDRTGGSSNQPQHF
v_gene: TRBV5-1; j_gene: TRBJ1-2; len: 14; CDR3aa: CASSPTGVNYGYTF
v_gene: TRBV7-8; j_gene: TRBJ2-1; len: 16; CDR3aa: CASSLFSVGLKNEQFF
v_gene: TRBV7-6; j_gene: TRBJ2-3; len: 15; CDR3aa: CASSVRPQSTDTQYF
v_gene: TRBV15; j_gene: TRBJ1-1; len: 17; CDR3aa: CATSRVVSTDMNTEAFF
v_gene: TRBV2; j_gene: TRBJ2-7; len: 13; CDR3aa: CASSERQPPVQYF
v_gene: TRBV18; j_gene: TRBJ1-1; len: 12; CDR3aa: CASSPYGTEAFF
v_gene: TRBV7-2; j_gene: TRBJ2-1; len: 17; CDR3aa: CASSQETQGALSNEQFF
v_gene: TRBV7-8; j_gene: TRBJ1-4; len: 15; CDR3aa: CASSLTGGGGEKLFF
v_gene: TRBV20-1; j_gene: TRBJ2-7; len: 17; CDR3aa: CSARESGLALSSYEQYF
v_gene: TRBV5-1; j_gene: TRBJ2-7; len: 11; CDR3aa: CASSGGFEQYF
v_gene: TRBV6-6; j_gene: TRBJ2-1; len: 16; CDR3aa: CASSYSLAGANNEQFF
v_gene: TRBV6-2/TRBV6-3; j_gene: TRBJ2-5; len: 15; CDR3aa: CASNNRDRGRETQYF
v_gene: TRBV20-1; j_gene: TRBJ2-2; len: 13; CDR3aa: CSALAGLTGELFF
v_gene: TRBV7-6; j_gene: TRBJ2-1; len: 15; CDR3aa: CASSLQGQHYNEQFF
v_gene: TRBV4-3; j_gene: TRBJ1-4; len: 16; CDR3aa: CASSHNRDRGDEKLFF
v_gene: TRBV7-7; j_gene: TRBJ2-3; len: 15; CDR3aa: CASSPEAGSGDTQYF
v_gene: TRBV20-1; j_gene: TRBJ2-3; len: 14; CDR3aa: CSARLAAYTDTQYF
v_gene: TRBV3-1; j_gene: TRBJ2-7; len: 13; CDR3aa: CASSQQWVGEQYF
v_gene: TRBV7-9; j_gene: TRBJ2-4; len: 16; CDR3aa: CASSLDPRREGNIQYF
v_gene: TRBV2; j_gene: TRBJ2-7; len: 14; CDR3aa: CASSEAGGSSEQYF
v_gene: TRBV12-3/TRBV12-4; j_gene: TRBJ2-2; len: 13; CDR3aa: CASSFRYTGELFF
v_gene: TRBV7-8; j_gene: TRBJ2-1; len: 17; CDR3aa: CASSAQTGLLNYNEQFF